Included here is one T cell receptor beta chain sequence, with context. Its antigen target is currently unknown. No base-level quality is on record; no much larger clone is a single base apart. Other DNA sequences of this sample code for an identical CDR3. One collaborating source in Seattle enrolled patients while the patients were actively infected and followed the patients over time throughout the course of disease. The collaborating institutions used their own protocols to collect whole blood in K2EDTA tubes. Collaborator samples were shipped for TCRbeta analysis as frozen whole blood, isolated PBMCs, or DNA extracted from either sample type. The entry originates in a study of blood T cell repertoires in COVID-19 (dated by TCRdb to the early 2020s). Notes on the research overall: The collaborator samples originated in the United States, Italy and Spain and spanned the acute and convalescent phases of COVID-19. The repertoires were released in a freely available public database meant as a resource for research on the immune response to SARS-CoV-2. The dataset comprised deeply sampled blood TCRbeta repertoires from subjects exposed to, actively infected with, or recovered from COVID-19. The material from the prospective study consisted of cDNA or gDNA derived from T cells, B-cell-depleted T cells, or PBMCs. Where HLA class I and class II types were available, the types were taken from metadata supplied by the sample provider, not from assay-based typing. The samples were drawn from the first 160 participants of the ongoing ImmuneRACE study and from 950 to 1,500 subjects provided by 6 global collaborators. The sample metadata nearly always contained a de-identified subject ID, COVID-19 status, age in years and sex.

The CDR3 sequence holds 15 residues, the cysteine and phenylalanine included. Only the CDR3 part of the read is kept: 45 bases, read in frame from the first base. CDR1 and CDR2 are drawn from the germline V gene (reference sequence): LNHDA, SQIVND. V is reduced by 4 bases and J by 0 bases, leaving a spacing of 10 bases between them. Paper-wide results and their limitations: The quantity of clinical and demographic metadata differed by source and by participant and was supplied without curation.

TCRbeta CDR3 regions were amplified from genomic DNA using the immunoSEQ Assay, a bias-controlled multiplex PCR. The study's processing was this. Nucleated cell counts per sample were estimated from amplification of reference gene primers within the assay. To quantify the absolute abundance of each unique TCRbeta CDR3 rearrangement, sequence reads were collapsed and filtered. For each sample, productive Simpson clonality was calculated by taking the square root of Simpson's diversity index across productive rearrangements. TCRdb mirrors the immuneACCESS table, restricted to in-frame sequences. Some clones are absent from its copies; in checked studies, under half trace to an unresolved V gene, and the reason for the others is unknown. V, J and clone size are taken as reported in that table, and D and trimming were inferred from the DNA itself. This sample comprises a few hundred thousand clones, over 70% of them detected only once. The ten largest clones capture about 10% of the sample.

The origin of this receptor is a woman in her sixties or seventies with COVID-19, enrolled during active disease. Sequenced input: peripheral blood. In this chain, TRBV19 is recombined with TRBJ1-3; the D gene remains uncertain. DNA sequence: TGTGCCAGTAGTACTCGACGGAGCTCTGGAAACACCATATATTTT. Translation gives CASSTRRSSGNTIYF.